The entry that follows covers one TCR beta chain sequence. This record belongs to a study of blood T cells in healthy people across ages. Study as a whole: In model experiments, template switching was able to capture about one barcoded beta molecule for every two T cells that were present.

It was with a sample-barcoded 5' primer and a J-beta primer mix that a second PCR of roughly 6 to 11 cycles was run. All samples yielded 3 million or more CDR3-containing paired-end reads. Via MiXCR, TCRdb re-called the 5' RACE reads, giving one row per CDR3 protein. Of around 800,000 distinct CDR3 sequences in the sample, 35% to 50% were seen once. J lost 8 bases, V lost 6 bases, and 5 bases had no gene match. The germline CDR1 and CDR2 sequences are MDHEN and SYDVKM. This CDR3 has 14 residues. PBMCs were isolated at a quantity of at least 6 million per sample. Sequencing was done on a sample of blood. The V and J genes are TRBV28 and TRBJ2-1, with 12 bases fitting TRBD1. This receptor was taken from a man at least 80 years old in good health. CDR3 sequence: CASRGQGATHEQFF. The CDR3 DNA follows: TGTGCCAGCAGGGGACAGGGGGCGACCCATGAGCAGTTCTTC.